Below are 2 T cell receptor beta chains sequenced from a single sample in a study of shared clonotypes between healthy human individuals. Clones were read by immunoSEQ multiplex PCR, and TCRdb kept only the in-frame ones, dropping some. The sample includes around 560,000 clones, approximately 95% of them seen just once. Naive CD8 populations comprised CD45RO-negative cells positively selected for CCR7, excluding terminally differentiated effector memory CD45RA+ cells. Sequenced input: naive CD8+ T cells sorted from blood. The receptors shown here come from a woman in her twenties or thirties in good health.

This chain joins TRBV7-9 and TRBJ2-7, with D possibly being TRBD1 or TRBD2 (5 bases each). Trimming shortened V by 5 bases and J by 2 bases, and 10 bases separated the two germline ends. The germline V gene encodes CDR1 SEHNR and CDR2 FQNEAQ (reference sequence). There are 13 residues in the CDR3. The CDR3 nucleotides read TGTGCCAGCAGCCGGGACCGAACCTACGAGCAGTACTTC. Translated, it gives CASSRDRTYEQYF.

V gene TRBV4-2 combines with J gene TRBJ1-5, with D perhaps TRBD1 (6 bases). The V end lost 2 bases, the J end lost 7 bases, and 15 bases lay between the germline ends. The CDR3 is 15 residues long. CDR1 LGHNA and CDR2 YNFKEQ come from the germline V gene. This CDR3 is CASSQYRQDSQPQHF. For the CDR3, the DNA is TGTGCCAGCAGCCAATACCGACAGGATAGCCAGCCCCAGCATTTT.